This T cell receptor (beta chain) was recovered during a study of cytomegalovirus exposure and HLA in healthy donors. The ends lost 3 bases at V and 7 bases at J; junction bases unmatched: 19. The CDR3 is 19 residues long. Germline V gives CDR1 MDHEN, CDR2 SYDVKM. The method was immunoSEQ multiplex PCR; TCRdb's version includes in-frame clones alone and lacks a portion of them. The sample lists tens of thousands of clones; roughly nine tenths were seen once. These donors were members of the roughly 120-subject validation cohort, a group separate from the approximately 670-subject first cohort. The source material was PBMCs. This TCR came from a woman aged 30 to 39 in good health and CMV-seronegative. The chain links TRBV28 to TRBJ1-5; 9 nucleotides match TRBD1. CDR3 protein: CASSFWATGGAKVGQPQHF. Written as DNA, the CDR3 is TGTGCCAGCAGTTTTTGGGCAACAGGGGGCGCGAAGGTAGGACAGCCCCAGCATTTT. Variable domain in full (rest from reference TRBV28 and TRBJ1-5): DVKVTQSSRYLVKRTGEKVFLECVQDMDHENMFWYRQDPGLGLRLIYFSYDVKMKEKGDIPEGYSVSREKKERFSLILESASTNQTSMYLCASSFWATGGAKVGQPQHFGDGTRLSIL.